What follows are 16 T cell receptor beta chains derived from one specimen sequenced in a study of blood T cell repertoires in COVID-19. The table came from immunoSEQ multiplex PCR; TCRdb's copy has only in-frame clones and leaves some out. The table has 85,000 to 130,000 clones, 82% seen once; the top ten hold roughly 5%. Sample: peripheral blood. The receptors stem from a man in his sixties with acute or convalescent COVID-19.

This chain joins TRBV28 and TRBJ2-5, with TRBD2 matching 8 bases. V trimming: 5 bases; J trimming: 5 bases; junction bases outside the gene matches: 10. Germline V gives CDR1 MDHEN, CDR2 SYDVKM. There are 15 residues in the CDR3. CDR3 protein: CASSPLAAEAETQYF. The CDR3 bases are TGTGCCAGCAGTCCACTAGCGGCAGAAGCGGAGACCCAGTACTTC.

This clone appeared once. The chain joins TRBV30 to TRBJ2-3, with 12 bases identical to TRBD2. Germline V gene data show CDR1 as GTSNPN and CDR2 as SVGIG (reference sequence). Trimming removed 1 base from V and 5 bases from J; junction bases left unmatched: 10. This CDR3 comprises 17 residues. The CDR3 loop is CAWSEGLAGGPQDTQYF. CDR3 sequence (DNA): TGTGCCTGGAGTGAGGGGCTAGCGGGAGGGCCTCAAGATACGCAGTATTTT.

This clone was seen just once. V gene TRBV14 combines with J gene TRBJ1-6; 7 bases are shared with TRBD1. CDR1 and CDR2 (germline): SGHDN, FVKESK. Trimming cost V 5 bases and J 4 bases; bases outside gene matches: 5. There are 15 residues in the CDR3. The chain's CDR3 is CASSRDRAYNSPLHF. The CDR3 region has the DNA TGTGCCAGCAGCAGGGACAGAGCTTATAATTCACCCCTCCACTTT.

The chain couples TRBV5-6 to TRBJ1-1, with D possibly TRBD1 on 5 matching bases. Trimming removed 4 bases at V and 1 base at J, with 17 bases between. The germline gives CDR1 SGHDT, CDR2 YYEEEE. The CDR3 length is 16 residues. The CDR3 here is CASSQTALLKNTEAFF. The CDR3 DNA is TGTGCCAGCAGCCAGACAGCGCTACTAAAGAACACTGAAGCTTTCTTT.

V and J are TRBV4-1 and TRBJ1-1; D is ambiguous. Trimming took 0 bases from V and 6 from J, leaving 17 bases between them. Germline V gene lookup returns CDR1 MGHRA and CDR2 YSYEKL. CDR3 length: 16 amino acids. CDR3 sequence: CASSQDPAGLLSEAFF. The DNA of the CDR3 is TGCGCCAGCAGCCAAGACCCCGCGGGGTTGTTGTCTGAAGCTTTCTTT.

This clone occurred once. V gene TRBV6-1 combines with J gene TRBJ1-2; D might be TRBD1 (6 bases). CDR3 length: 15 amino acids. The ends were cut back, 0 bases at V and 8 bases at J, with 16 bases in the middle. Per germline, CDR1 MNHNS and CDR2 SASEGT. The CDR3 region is CASSEAGGLRGGYTF. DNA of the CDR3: TGTGCCAGCAGTGAAGCGGGGGGGCTTCGGGGAGGCTACACCTTC.

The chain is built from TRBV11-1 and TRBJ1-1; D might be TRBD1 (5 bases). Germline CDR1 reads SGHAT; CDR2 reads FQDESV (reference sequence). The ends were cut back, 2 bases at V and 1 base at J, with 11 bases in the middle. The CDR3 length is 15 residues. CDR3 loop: CASSLPGTSNTEAFF. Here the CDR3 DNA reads TGTGCCAGCAGCTTACCCGGGACTTCGAACACTGAAGCTTTCTTT.

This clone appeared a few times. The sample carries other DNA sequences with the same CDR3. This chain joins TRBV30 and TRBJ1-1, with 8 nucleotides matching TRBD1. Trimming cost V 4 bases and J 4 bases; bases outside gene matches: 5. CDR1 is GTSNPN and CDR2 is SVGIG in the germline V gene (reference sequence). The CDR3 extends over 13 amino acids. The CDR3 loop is CAWTLTGVTEAFF. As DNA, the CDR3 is TGTGCCTGGACCTTGACAGGGGTCACTGAAGCTTTCTTT.

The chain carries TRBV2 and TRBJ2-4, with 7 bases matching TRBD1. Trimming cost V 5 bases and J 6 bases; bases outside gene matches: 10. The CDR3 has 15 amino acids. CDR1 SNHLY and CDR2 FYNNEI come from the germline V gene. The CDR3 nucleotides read TGTGCCAGCAGTTTTCAGGGGGTGATGGGAAACATTCAGTACTTC. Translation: CASSFQGVMGNIQYF.

Here the CDR3 DNA reads TGCGCCAGCAGTGCCCAGGGACTTCTCACCGGGGAGCTGTTTTTT. Translation: CASSAQGLLTGELFF. This sequence joins TRBV10-1 and TRBJ2-2, with D possibly being TRBD2 (6 bases). This CDR3 contains 15 residues. Trimming took off 4 bases at V and 4 bases at J, with 13 bases between the two ends. Germline CDR1 WNHNN, CDR2 SYGVQD (reference sequence).

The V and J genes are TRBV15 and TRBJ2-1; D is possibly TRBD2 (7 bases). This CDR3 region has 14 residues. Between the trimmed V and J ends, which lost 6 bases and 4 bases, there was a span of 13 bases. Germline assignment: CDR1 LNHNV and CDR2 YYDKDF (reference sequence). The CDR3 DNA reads TGTGCCACCAGGTCGGGGGGCGGGTACAATGAGCAGTTCTTC. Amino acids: CATRSGGGYNEQFF.

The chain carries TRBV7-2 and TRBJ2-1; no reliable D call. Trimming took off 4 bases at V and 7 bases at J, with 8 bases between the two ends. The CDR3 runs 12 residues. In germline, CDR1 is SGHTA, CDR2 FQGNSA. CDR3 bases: TGTGCCAGCAGCTGGAGTGGGAATGAGCAGTTCTTC. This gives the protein CASSWSGNEQFF.

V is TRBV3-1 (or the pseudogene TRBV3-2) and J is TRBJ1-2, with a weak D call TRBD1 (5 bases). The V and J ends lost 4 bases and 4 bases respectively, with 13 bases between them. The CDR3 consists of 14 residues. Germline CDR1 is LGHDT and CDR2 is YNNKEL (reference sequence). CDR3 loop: CASSPTEPLYGYTF. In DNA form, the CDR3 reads TGTGCCAGCAGCCCGACAGAGCCCCTCTATGGCTACACCTTC.

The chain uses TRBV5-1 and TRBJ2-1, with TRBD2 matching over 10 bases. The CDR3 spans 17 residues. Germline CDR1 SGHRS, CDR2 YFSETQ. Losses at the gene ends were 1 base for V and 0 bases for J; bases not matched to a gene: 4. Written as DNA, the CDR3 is TGCGCCAGCAGCTTGCTAGCGGGGGCGGTCTCCTACAATGAGCAGTTCTTC. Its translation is CASSLLAGAVSYNEQFF. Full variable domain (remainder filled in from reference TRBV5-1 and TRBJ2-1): KAGVTQTPRYLIKTRGQQVTLSCSPISGHRSVSWYQQTPGQGLQFLFEYFSETQRNKGNFPGRFSGRQFSNSRSEMNVSTLELGDSALYLCASSLLAGAVSYNEQFFGPGTRLTVL.

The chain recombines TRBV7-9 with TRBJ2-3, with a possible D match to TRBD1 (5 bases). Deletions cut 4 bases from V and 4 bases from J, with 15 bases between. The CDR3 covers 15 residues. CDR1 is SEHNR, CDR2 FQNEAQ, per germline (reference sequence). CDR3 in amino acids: CASSSIRKTADTQYF. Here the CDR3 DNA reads TGTGCCAGCAGCTCAATAAGAAAGACAGCAGATACGCAGTATTTT.

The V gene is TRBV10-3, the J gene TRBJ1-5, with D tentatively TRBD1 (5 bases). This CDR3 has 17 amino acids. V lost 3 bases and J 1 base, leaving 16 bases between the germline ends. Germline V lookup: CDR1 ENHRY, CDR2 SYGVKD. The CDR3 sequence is CAISDYKGPRSNQPQHF. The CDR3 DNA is TGTGCCATCAGTGATTATAAGGGGCCAAGGAGCAATCAGCCCCAGCATTTT.